This entry lists 9 T cell receptor beta chains sequenced from one sample in a study of blood T cell repertoires in COVID-19. Sequenced by immunoSEQ multiplex PCR; TCRdb stores in-frame clones only, minus some. Of roughly 670,000 clones in the sample, over 80% were seen once. Input material: peripheral blood. These receptors all come from a woman between 18 and 29 years old with acute or convalescent COVID-19.

The CDR3 DNA reads as TGTGCCAGCAGCGAGGACAGGGGGCCGTACGAGCAGTACTTC. This gives the protein CASSEDRGPYEQYF. This chain joins TRBV7-2 and TRBJ2-7; 11 bases match TRBD1. V dropped 5 bases and J dropped 4; count of bases not matched to a gene: 4. Germline V gene lookup returns CDR1 SGHTA and CDR2 FQGNSA. There are 14 residues in the CDR3. The full variable domain, its missing parts supplied by reference TRBV7-2 and TRBJ2-7, is GAGVSQSPSNKVTEKGKDVELRCDPISGHTALYWYRQSLGQGLEFLIYFQGNSAPDKSGLPSDRFSAERTGGSVSTLTIQRTQQEDSAVYLCASSEDRGPYEQYFGPGTRLTVT.

This clone was counted a single time. The rearrangement joins TRBV4-3 to TRBJ2-2, with TRBD2 matching over 7 bases. The CDR3 runs to 17 residues. The germline gives CDR1 LGHNA, CDR2 YSLEER. After removal of 1 base from V and 3 bases from J, the junction contained 8 bases not matched to a gene. CDR3 sequence (DNA): TGCGCCAGCAGCCAAGCTTTGCGGGAGATCCACACCGGGGAGCTGTTTTTT. Its translation: CASSQALREIHTGELFF.

The V and J genes are TRBV27 and TRBJ2-1, with D maybe TRBD1 (6 bases). The CDR3 spans 14 residues. CDR1 is MNHEY and CDR2 is SMNVEV in the germline V gene (reference sequence). V was pared by 2 bases and J by 8 bases, with 13 bases between. In nucleotides, the CDR3 is TGTGCCAGCAGTTTAACCCTACAGGGTTATGAGCAGTTCTTC. Encoded protein: CASSLTLQGYEQFF.

The V call is TRBV18, the J call TRBJ1-6; no clear D. There are 16 residues in the CDR3. Germline V gene sequence: CDR1 KGHSH, CDR2 LQKENI. Trimming shortened V by 4 bases and J by 7 bases, and 17 bases separated the two germline ends. The CDR3 region is CASSLVQTRTNSPLHF. DNA of the CDR3: TGTGCCAGCTCACTAGTACAGACGAGAACAAATTCACCCCTCCACTTT.

On this clone: The sample has other DNA sequences that encode this CDR3 too. The chain couples TRBV4-3 to TRBJ1-5; possibly TRBD1 for D (5 bases). Trimming removed 0 bases at V and 6 bases at J, with 6 bases between. The germline V gene encodes CDR1 LGHNA and CDR2 YSLEER. The length of the CDR3 is 13 residues. The CDR3 DNA reads TGCGCCAGCAGCCAAGACAGGGTTCAGCCCCAGCATTTT. Its protein is CASSQDRVQPQHF.

J is TRBJ2-3 and V is TRBV6-4, with 9 bases matching TRBD2. Germline V gene lookup returns CDR1 MRHNA and CDR2 SNTAGT. With 0 bases clipped from V and 5 bases from J, the junction kept 3 bases outside the gene matches. The CDR3 runs 15 residues. CDR3 region: CASSDSGGGEDTQYF. The DNA of the CDR3 is TGTGCCAGCAGTGACTCGGGCGGGGGGGAAGATACGCAGTATTTT.

The CDR3, as DNA: TGTGCCAGAAAAGGGGGCGCGGGTAATTCACCCCTCCACTTT. Its protein product is CARKGGAGNSPLHF. This chain joins TRBV2 and TRBJ1-6, with 7 positions matching TRBD1. This CDR3 has 14 residues. J lost 6 bases, V lost 9 bases, and 8 bases had no gene match. Germline V lookup: CDR1 SNHLY, CDR2 FYNNEI.

V gene TRBV7-6 combines with J gene TRBJ2-3; 9 bases are shared with TRBD1. CDR3 length: 15 residues. V lost 3 bases to trimming and J lost 2 bases; unmatched junction nucleotides: 3. Germline assignment: CDR1 SGHVS and CDR2 FNYEAQ. The CDR3 DNA is TGTGCCAGCAGCTTGACAGGGGGTAACACAGATACGCAGTATTTT. Its protein product is CASSLTGGNTDTQYF.

This sequence joins TRBV2 and TRBJ1-3; D not certain. The germline gives CDR1 SNHLY, CDR2 FYNNEI. V was trimmed by 6 bases and J by 6 bases, leaving 18 bases between them. The CDR3 contains 15 residues. CDR3 protein: CASSPGVGIANTIYF. In DNA form, the CDR3 reads TGTGCCAGCAGCCCCGGGGTGGGGATAGCAAACACCATATATTTT.